This TCR beta chain stems from a study of beta chain features in type 1 diabetes. All of the isolated RNA was reverse transcribed, so expressed TCRB transcripts were sequenced. The repertoire was sequenced with immunoSEQ multiplex PCR; TCRdb's copy has only in-frame clones and lacks some. Of 200,000 to 300,000 clones listed, 13% to 15% are singletons. In its sample, this clone was seen a few times. V lost 3 bases to trimming and J lost 0 bases; unmatched junction nucleotides: 9. There are 16 residues in the CDR3. CDR1 and CDR2 from the germline V gene are SGDLS and YYNGEE. The chain carries TRBV9 and TRBJ2-7, with 7 nucleotides matching TRBD1. The TCR comes from a woman in her thirties or forties in good health. The specimen was naive CD4+ T cells from blood. The CDR3: CASSAGGQVSSYEQYF. DNA for the CDR3: TGTGCCAGCAGCGCCGGAGGACAGGTGAGCTCCTACGAGCAGTACTTC. Using reference TRBV9 and TRBJ2-7 for the parts outside the CDR3, the full variable domain is DSGVTQTPKHLITATGQRVTLRCSPRSGDLSVYWYQQSLDQGLQFLIQYYNGEERAKGNILERFSAQQFPDLHSELNLSSLELGDSALYFCASSAGGQVSSYEQYFGPGTRLTVT.